These 26 T cell receptor beta chains came from one sample sequenced in a study of Graves' ophthalmopathy and Graves' hyperthyroidism. Amplification of TCR beta CDR3 regions used RNA transcripts. Following a first-round RT-PCR that used HTBI primers, a second-round multiplex PCR was carried out. TCRdb used MiXCR to reprocess the multiplex PCR reads, holding one entry per CDR3 protein. The data hold about 550,000 distinct CDR3 sequences, with 35% to 45% observed a single time. Material: peripheral blood or thyroid tissue (not recorded which). These receptors were obtained from an adult man with Graves' hyperthyroidism.

This rearrangement joins TRBV20-1 to TRBJ1-5; a weak D match, TRBD1 (6 bases). V lost 5 bases, J lost 6 bases, and 17 bases lay in between. Germline V CDR1 and CDR2: DFQATT, SNEGSKA (reference sequence). The CDR3 totals 14 residues. The CDR3 DNA is TGCAGTGCTTGGGTGCAGGGGCCCTCTCAGCCCCAGCATTTT. This translates into CSAWVQGPSQPQHF.

This clonotype was observed at least ten times. The V call is TRBV2, the J call TRBJ1-4; 9 bases are shared with TRBD1. Germline V lookup: CDR1 SNHLY, CDR2 FYNNEI. With V trimmed by 8 bases and J by 3 bases, 7 bases remained unmatched. The CDR3 extends over 15 amino acids. Written as DNA, the CDR3 is TGTGCCAGCCGACCAGACAGGGGGTCTAATGAAAAACTGTTTTTT. Residues: CASRPDRGSNEKLFF.

This clonotype turned up a few times. Being one base from a much bigger clone, this may be a read error. This chain joins TRBV7-8 and TRBJ1-4; D is ambiguous. The CDR3 covers 15 residues. CDR1 is SGHVS, CDR2 FQNEAQ, per germline. The CDR3 loop reads CASSAYVATNGKLFF. CDR3 nucleotides: TGTGCCAGCAGCGCTTACGTAGCAACTAATGGAAAACTGTTTTTT.

This clonotype was detected ten times or more. The CDR3 here is CSVSLNGYTF. In DNA form, the CDR3 reads TGCAGCGTCTCTCTCAATGGCTACACCTTC. This chain connects TRBV29-1 to TRBJ1-2; D remains unclear. CDR1 is SQVTM and CDR2 is ANQGSEA in the germline V gene. With 6 bases removed from V and 6 bases from J, the gap between germline ends came to 8 bases. The CDR3 has 10 amino acids.

This chain joins TRBV20-1 and TRBJ1-2, with 9 bases fitting TRBD1. V lost 4 bases to trimming and J lost 3 bases; unmatched junction nucleotides: 15. The germline V gene has CDR1 DFQATT and CDR2 SNEGSKA (reference sequence). The CDR3 is made up of 17 amino acids. This CDR3 is CSANLDRGESSDYGYTF. For the CDR3, the DNA is TGCAGTGCTAACTTGGACAGGGGAGAAAGTAGCGACTATGGCTACACCTTC.

This chain connects TRBV6-5 to TRBJ2-2; 7 positions agree with TRBD2. Germline trimming cut 10 bases from V and 4 bases from J; bases unmatched to any gene: 12. The germline V gene has CDR1 MNHEY and CDR2 SVGAGI. This CDR3 comprises 15 residues. The CDR3 bases are TGTGCCACCACGGGACTCCCGGGGGGCACCGGGGAGCTGTTTTTT. Translation: CATTGLPGGTGELFF.

This clonotype has at least ten counts. The V call is TRBV11-3, the J call TRBJ2-7; 7 nucleotides match TRBD2. CDR1 SGHNT and CDR2 YENEEA come from the germline V gene. V was clipped by 3 bases and J by 4 bases; unmatched bases: 9. The CDR3 spans 15 residues. This CDR3 is CASSFSLAALYEQYF. The DNA for the CDR3 is TGTGCCAGCAGCTTTTCCCTAGCGGCCTTATACGAGCAGTACTTC. Full variable domain (rest looked up from reference TRBV11-3 and TRBJ2-7): EAGVVQSPRYKIIEKKQPVAFWCNPISGHNTLYWYLQNLGQGPELLIRYENEEAVDDSQLPKDRFSAERLKGVDSTLKIQPAELGDSAVYLCASSFSLAALYEQYFGPGTRLTVT.

This clonotype showed up many times. The rearrangement joins TRBV12-3 or TRBV12-4 to TRBJ1-3, with D possibly TRBD1 on 6 matching bases. Trimming left V 5 bases short and J 4 bases short, with 18 bases between. The length of the CDR3 is 16 residues. For the CDR3, the DNA is TGTGCCAGCAGTCCCCTTCGGCGGGGGACAGGAAACACCATATATTTT. Encoded protein: CASSPLRRGTGNTIYF.

This chain links TRBV7-3 with TRBJ2-3; perhaps TRBD1 as D (5 bases). Trimming shortened V by 4 bases and J by 5 bases, and 10 bases separated the two germline ends. The CDR3 is 13 residues long. Germline V gene lookup returns CDR1 SGHTA and CDR2 FQGTGA. This chain's CDR3 is CASSSQGVDTQYF. The CDR3 DNA follows: TGTGCCAGCAGCTCTCAAGGGGTAGATACGCAGTATTTT.

This clonotype came up many times. The V call is TRBV20-1, the J call TRBJ1-2; D remains unclear. Germline V gives CDR1 DFQATT, CDR2 SNEGSKA (reference sequence). V lost 3 bases, J lost 2 bases, and 10 bases lay in between. This CDR3 spans 13 amino acids. CDR3 sequence (DNA): TGCAGTGCTAGGGAGGGAACGAACTATGGCTACACCTTC. As protein: CSAREGTNYGYTF.

To note about this clonotype: This sequence may be a read error, since a much larger clone differs from it by one base. This sequence joins TRBV20-1 and TRBJ2-5, with 12 bases identical to TRBD1. The CDR3 covers 15 residues. Germline V gene lookup returns CDR1 DFQATT and CDR2 SNEGSKA (reference sequence). V lost 0 bases to trimming and J lost 4 bases; unmatched junction nucleotides: 3. CDR3 coding DNA: TGCAGTGCTAGAGATGGGGACAGGGGGCTAGAGACCCAGTACTTC. Protein: CSARDGDRGLETQYF.

The chain combines TRBV7-2 with TRBJ2-7; D is uncertain. Per the germline V gene, CDR1 is SGHTA and CDR2 is FQGNSA. The CDR3 sequence is 14 residues long. Trimming shortened V by 3 bases and J by 3 bases, and 12 bases separated the two germline ends. This chain's CDR3 is CASSFAPAYYEQYF. CDR3 in DNA: TGTGCCAGCAGCTTTGCCCCGGCCTACTACGAGCAGTACTTC.

The sample holds many counts of this clonotype. The chain carries TRBV12-3 or TRBV12-4 and TRBJ1-6, with TRBD1 matching 8 bases. V gave up 2 bases and J gave up 14 bases; unmatched junction bases: 8. The CDR3 contains 14 residues. The CDR3 sequence: CASSLSGQGGSLHF. The CDR3 DNA sequence: TGTGCCAGCAGTTTATCCGGACAGGGAGGATCCCTCCACTTT.

At least ten counts were recorded for this clonotype. The chain uses TRBV7-6 and TRBJ1-6; 8 bases line up with TRBD1. V lost 2 bases to trimming and J lost 5 bases; unmatched junction nucleotides: 11. Germline V gene sequence: CDR1 SGHVS, CDR2 FNYEAQ. CDR3 length: 18 residues. The CDR3 is CASSLKVMTGANNSPLHF. The CDR3 DNA is TGTGCCAGCAGCTTAAAGGTGATGACAGGGGCTAATAATTCACCCCTCCACTTT.

V usage is TRBV3-1 and J usage is TRBJ1-1; a possible D gene is TRBD1 (5 bases). This CDR3 spans 13 amino acids. Trimming stripped 1 base from V and 4 bases from J, with 7 bases between. Germline CDR1 LGHDT, CDR2 YNNKEL (reference sequence). The CDR3 coding sequence is TGTGCCAGCAGCCAAGTTGGGACCACTGAAGCTTTCTTT. Its translation is CASSQVGTTEAFF.

This clonotype was seen many times. V gene TRBV19 combines with J gene TRBJ1-1; no clear D gene. Per germline, CDR1 LNHDA and CDR2 SQIVND (reference sequence). V lost 4 bases and J lost 4, with 13 bases in between. This CDR3 contains 14 residues. This chain's CDR3 is CASSSGHPTTEAFF. The DNA of the CDR3 is TGTGCCAGTAGTAGCGGGCACCCGACCACTGAAGCTTTCTTT.

This clonotype was picked up many times. J is TRBJ2-7 and V is TRBV3-1; 8 nucleotides align to TRBD2. Germline assignment: CDR1 LGHDT and CDR2 YNNKEL (reference sequence). V was pared by 4 bases and J by 3 bases, with 5 bases of the junction left unmatched. CDR3 length: 14 residues. CDR3 sequence: CASSLSGSHYEQYF. In DNA form, the CDR3 reads TGTGCCAGCAGCCTAAGCGGGAGCCACTACGAGCAGTACTTC.

CDR3 region: CASRGLGTGELFF. The CDR3 nucleotides read TGTGCCAGCAGGGGATTGGGAACCGGGGAGCTGTTTTTT. The chain couples TRBV7-8 to TRBJ2-2, with no clear D. V shed 6 bases and J shed 5 bases, with 10 bases lying between them. Germline CDR1 SGHVS, CDR2 FQNEAQ. The CDR3 has 13 residues. The entire variable domain, with the rest obtained from reference TRBV7-8 and TRBJ2-2, is as follows: GAGVSQSPRYKVAKRGQDVALRCDPISGHVSLFWYQQALGQGPEFLTYFQNEAQLDKSGLPSDRFFAERPEGSVSTLKIQRTQQEDSAVYLCASRGLGTGELFFGEGSRLTVL.

This sequence joins TRBV7-3 and TRBJ1-2; D may be TRBD1 (6 bases). This CDR3 has 14 residues. Germline values: CDR1 SGHTA, CDR2 FQGTGA. V lost 5 bases and J 2 bases, leaving 12 bases between the germline ends. The CDR3 loop is CASSVSTGNYGYTF. The DNA of the CDR3 is TGTGCCAGCAGCGTTAGCACAGGGAACTATGGCTACACCTTC.

Regarding this clonotype: The junction departs from germline at one end; a sequencing error may be responsible. V is TRBV20-1 and J is TRBJ2-7, with TRBD2 matching over 13 bases. Germline CDR1 DFQATT, CDR2 SNEGSKA (reference sequence). This CDR3 region has 12 residues. In nucleotides, the CDR3 is TGCAGTACTAGCGGGAGGGCCTACGAGCAGTACTTC. Amino acids: CSTSGRAYEQYF.

The CDR3 loop is CSAARDSPYEQYF. CDR3 DNA: TGCAGTGCGGCGCGGGACAGCCCATACGAGCAGTACTTC. The chain is built from TRBV20-1 and TRBJ2-7; possible D gene TRBD1, 7 bases. With 6 bases removed from V and 4 bases from J, the gap between germline ends came to 16 bases. CDR3 length: 13 amino acids. Germline V gene lookup returns CDR1 DFQATT and CDR2 SNEGSKA (reference sequence).

The rearrangement uses TRBV2 and TRBJ1-2, with D tentatively TRBD1 (5 bases). CDR1 is SNHLY and CDR2 is FYNNEI in the germline V gene. V lost 5 bases, J lost 7 bases, and 17 bases lay in between. The CDR3 covers 14 residues. The CDR3 is CASSNAGTSTGYTF. The CDR3 DNA follows: TGTGCCAGCAGTAATGCCGGGACTAGCACTGGCTACACCTTC.

The V gene is TRBV7-9, the J gene TRBJ2-3; D unclear. The CDR3 runs to 13 residues. Germline CDR1 reads SEHNR; CDR2 reads FQNEAQ (reference sequence). Between the trimmed V and J ends, which lost 3 bases and 3 bases, there was a span of 7 bases. The CDR3 spells CASSFRITDTQYF. The CDR3 DNA follows: TGTGCCAGCAGCTTTCGGATTACAGATACGCAGTATTTT.

This clonotype was seen many times. This sequence joins TRBV12-3 or TRBV12-4 and TRBJ1-2; TRBD1 matches 8 bases. The CDR3 covers 13 residues. V dropped 4 bases and J dropped 4; count of bases not matched to a gene: 2. CDR3 in amino acids: CASSWTGTYGYTF. CDR3 coding DNA: TGTGCCAGCAGTTGGACAGGGACCTATGGCTACACCTTC.

This clonotype was seen more than once but under ten times. The J gene is TRBJ1-6, the V gene TRBV30; TRBD1 matches 8 bases. Germline V gene lookup returns CDR1 GTSNPN and CDR2 SVGIG (reference sequence). V dropped 4 bases and J dropped 8; count of bases not matched to a gene: 10. The CDR3 loop spans 15 amino acids. CDR3 residues: CAWKTQGQVDSPLHF. Written as DNA, the CDR3 is TGTGCCTGGAAAACTCAGGGACAGGTCGATTCACCCCTCCACTTT.

The chain joins TRBV2 to TRBJ1-3, with TRBD1 as a possible D gene (6 bases). The CDR3 consists of 15 residues. Germline assignment: CDR1 SNHLY and CDR2 FYNNEI. The V end lost 8 bases, the J end lost 0 bases, and 14 bases lay between the germline ends. The CDR3, as DNA: TGTGCCAGCGGCCGAGACAGGACCTCTGGAAACACCATATATTTT. Protein product: CASGRDRTSGNTIYF.